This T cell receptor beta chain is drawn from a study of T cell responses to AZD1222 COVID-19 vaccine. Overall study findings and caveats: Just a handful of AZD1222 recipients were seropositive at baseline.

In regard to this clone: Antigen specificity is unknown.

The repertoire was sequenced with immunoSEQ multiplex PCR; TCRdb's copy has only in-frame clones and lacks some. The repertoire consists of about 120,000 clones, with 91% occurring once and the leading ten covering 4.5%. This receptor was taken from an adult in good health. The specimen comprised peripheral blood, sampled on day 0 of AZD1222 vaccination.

This chain's CDR3 is CANSGRDAYGYTF. CDR3 nucleotides: TGTGCCAACTCCGGCAGGGATGCCTATGGCTACACCTTC. The J gene is TRBJ1-2, the V gene TRBV2, with D possibly being TRBD1 (5 bases). This CDR3 contains 13 residues. Per the germline V gene, CDR1 is SNHLY and CDR2 is FYNNEI. Trimming cost V 10 bases and J 4 bases, with 16 bases left between them.